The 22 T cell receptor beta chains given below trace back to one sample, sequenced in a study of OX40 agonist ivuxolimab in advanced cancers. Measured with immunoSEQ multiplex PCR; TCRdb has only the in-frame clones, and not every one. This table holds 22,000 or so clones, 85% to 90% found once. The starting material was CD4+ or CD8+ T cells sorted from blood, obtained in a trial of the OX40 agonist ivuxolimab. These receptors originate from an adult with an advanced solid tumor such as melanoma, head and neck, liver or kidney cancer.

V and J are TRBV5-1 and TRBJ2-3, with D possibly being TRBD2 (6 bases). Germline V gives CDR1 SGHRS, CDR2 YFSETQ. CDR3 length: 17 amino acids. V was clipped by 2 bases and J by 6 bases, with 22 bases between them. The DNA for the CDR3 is TGCGCCAGCAGCTTTAGGTTAGCGGTCCTCCCTGGGGATACGCAGTATTTT. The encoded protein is CASSFRLAVLPGDTQYF.

CDR3: CASSATTGGNEKLFF. CDR3 bases: TGTGCCAGCAGTGCCACGACAGGGGGAAATGAAAAACTGTTTTTT. The chain has TRBV6-1 and TRBJ1-4; 9 bases match TRBD1. After removal of 4 bases from V and 5 bases from J, the junction contained 5 bases not matched to a gene. In germline, CDR1 is MNHNS, CDR2 SASEGT. There are 15 residues in the CDR3.

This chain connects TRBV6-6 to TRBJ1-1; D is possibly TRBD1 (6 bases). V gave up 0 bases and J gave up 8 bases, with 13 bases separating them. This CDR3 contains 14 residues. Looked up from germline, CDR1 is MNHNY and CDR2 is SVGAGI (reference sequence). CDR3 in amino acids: CASSYSFLQGEAFF. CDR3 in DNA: TGTGCCAGCAGTTACTCGTTCCTCCAGGGGGAAGCTTTCTTT.

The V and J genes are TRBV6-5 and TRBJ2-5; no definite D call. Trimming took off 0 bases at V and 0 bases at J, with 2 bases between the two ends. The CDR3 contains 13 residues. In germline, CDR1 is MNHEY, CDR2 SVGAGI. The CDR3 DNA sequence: TGTGCCAGCAGTTACTCATACCAAGAGACCCAGTACTTC. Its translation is CASSYSYQETQYF.

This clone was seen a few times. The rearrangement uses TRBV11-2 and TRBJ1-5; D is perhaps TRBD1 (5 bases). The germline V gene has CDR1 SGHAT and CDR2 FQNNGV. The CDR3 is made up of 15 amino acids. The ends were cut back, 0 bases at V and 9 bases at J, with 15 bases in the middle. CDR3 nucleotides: TGTGCCAGCAGCTTAGATCTTGGGGCCCGGCGGCCCCAGCATTTT. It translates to CASSLDLGARRPQHF.

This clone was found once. In nucleotides, the CDR3 is TGCAGCGTTGGTCCGGGGGCAATGTATGGCTACACCTTC. Translation gives CSVGPGAMYGYTF. The chain carries TRBV29-1 and TRBJ1-2; possibly TRBD1 for D (6 bases). V shed 4 bases and J shed 5 bases, with 14 bases lying between them. The CDR3 extends over 13 amino acids. Germline CDR1 reads SQVTM; CDR2 reads ANQGSEA.

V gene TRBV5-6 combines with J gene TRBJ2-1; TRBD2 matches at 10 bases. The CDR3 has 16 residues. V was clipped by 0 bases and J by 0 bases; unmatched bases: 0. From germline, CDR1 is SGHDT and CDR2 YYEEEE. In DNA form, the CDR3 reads TGTGCCAGCAGCTTGGCTAGCGGGAGCTCCTACAATGAGCAGTTCTTC. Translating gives CASSLASGSSYNEQFF.

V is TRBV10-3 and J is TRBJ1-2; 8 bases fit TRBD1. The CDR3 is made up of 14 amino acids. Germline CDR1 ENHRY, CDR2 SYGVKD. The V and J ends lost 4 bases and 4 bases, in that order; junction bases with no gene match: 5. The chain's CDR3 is CAISGQGSVYGYTF. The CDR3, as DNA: TGTGCCATCAGTGGACAGGGGTCTGTCTATGGCTACACCTTC.

Written as DNA, the CDR3 is TGTGCCAGCAGCTTAGAGTGGCCCACTGAAGCTTTCTTT. Its protein product is CASSLEWPTEAFF. The rearrangement links TRBV11-1 to TRBJ1-1, with unresolved D. CDR3 length equals 13 residues. V dropped 1 base and J dropped 4 bases, with 7 bases sitting between them. Germline assignment: CDR1 SGHAT and CDR2 FQDESV (reference sequence).

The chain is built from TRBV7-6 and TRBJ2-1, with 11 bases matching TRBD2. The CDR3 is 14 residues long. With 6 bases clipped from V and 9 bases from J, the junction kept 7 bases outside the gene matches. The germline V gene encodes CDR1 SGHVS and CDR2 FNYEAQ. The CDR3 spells CASSYTSGSVEQFF. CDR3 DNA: TGTGCCAGCAGTTATACTAGCGGGAGCGTTGAGCAGTTCTTC.

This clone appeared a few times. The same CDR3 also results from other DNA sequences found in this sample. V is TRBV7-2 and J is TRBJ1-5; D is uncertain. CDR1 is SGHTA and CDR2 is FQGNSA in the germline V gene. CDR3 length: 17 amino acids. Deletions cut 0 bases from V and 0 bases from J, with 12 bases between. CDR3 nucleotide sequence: TGTGCCAGCAGCTTAGCCGGAACTGGAGGTAGCAATCAGCCCCAGCATTTT. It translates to CASSLAGTGGSNQPQHF.

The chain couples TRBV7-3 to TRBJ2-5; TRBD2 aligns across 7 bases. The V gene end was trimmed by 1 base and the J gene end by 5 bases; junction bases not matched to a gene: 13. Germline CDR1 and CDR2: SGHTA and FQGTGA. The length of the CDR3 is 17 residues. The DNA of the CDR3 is TGTGCCAGCAGCTTAAATGGGGGGGAGACCAGATCGGAGACCCAGTACTTC. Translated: CASSLNGGETRSETQYF.

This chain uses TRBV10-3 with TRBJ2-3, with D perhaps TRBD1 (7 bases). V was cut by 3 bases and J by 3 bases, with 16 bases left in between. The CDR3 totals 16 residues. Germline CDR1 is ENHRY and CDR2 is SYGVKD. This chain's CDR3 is CAISESGRGVTDTQYF. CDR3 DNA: TGTGCCATCAGTGAATCTGGCAGGGGGGTTACAGATACGCAGTATTTT.

CDR3 sequence: CASSKGGSRNEQFF. For the CDR3, the DNA is TGTGCCAGTAGTAAAGGCGGGAGCAGGAATGAGCAGTTCTTC. V is TRBV19 and J is TRBJ2-1, with 7 bases fitting TRBD2. This CDR3 is 14 amino acids long. Germline V CDR1 and CDR2: LNHDA, SQIVND (reference sequence). V shed 4 bases, J shed 7 bases, and the junction held 7 bases outside the gene matches.

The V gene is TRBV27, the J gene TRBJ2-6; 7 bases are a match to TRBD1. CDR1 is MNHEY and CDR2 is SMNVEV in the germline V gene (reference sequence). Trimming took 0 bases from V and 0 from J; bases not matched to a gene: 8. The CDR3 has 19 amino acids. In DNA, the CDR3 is TGTGCCAGCAGTTTATCCCCTACAGGGGCCCCCTCTGGGGCCAACGTCCTGACTTTC. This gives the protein CASSLSPTGAPSGANVLTF.

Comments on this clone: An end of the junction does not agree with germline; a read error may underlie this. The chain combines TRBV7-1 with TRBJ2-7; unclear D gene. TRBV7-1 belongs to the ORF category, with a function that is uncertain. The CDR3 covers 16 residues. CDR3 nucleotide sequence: TGCGCCAGCAGCCTTCTTGAATACGGTTCCCAATACGAGCAGTACTTC. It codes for CASSLLEYGSQYEQYF.

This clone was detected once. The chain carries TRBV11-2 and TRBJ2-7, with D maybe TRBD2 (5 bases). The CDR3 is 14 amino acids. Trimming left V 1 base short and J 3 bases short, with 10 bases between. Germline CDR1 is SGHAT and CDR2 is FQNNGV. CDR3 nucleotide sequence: TGTGCCAGCAGCTTAGCGGGTGGACTCTACGAGCAGTACTTC. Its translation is CASSLAGGLYEQYF.

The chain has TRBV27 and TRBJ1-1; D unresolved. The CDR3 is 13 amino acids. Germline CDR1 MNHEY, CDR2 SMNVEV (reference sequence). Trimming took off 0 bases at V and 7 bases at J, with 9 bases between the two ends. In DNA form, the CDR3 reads TGTGCCAGCAGTTTATCGCCGGTTAGTGAAGCTTTCTTT. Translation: CASSLSPVSEAFF.

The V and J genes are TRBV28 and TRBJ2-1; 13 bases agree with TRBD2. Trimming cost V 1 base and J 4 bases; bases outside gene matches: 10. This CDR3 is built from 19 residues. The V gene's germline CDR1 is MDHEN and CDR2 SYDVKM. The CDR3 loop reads CASSLSRTSGSEWYNEQFF. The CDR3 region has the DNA TGTGCCAGCAGTTTATCCCGGACTAGCGGGAGTGAATGGTACAATGAGCAGTTCTTC.

CDR3 sequence reads: CASSQAGMGRAATEAFF. The CDR3 nucleotides read TGCGCCAGCAGCCAGGCGGGGATGGGGAGGGCGGCCACTGAAGCTTTCTTT. The chain is built from TRBV4-1 and TRBJ1-1; no definite D call. Looked up from germline, CDR1 is MGHRA and CDR2 is YSYEKL. This CDR3 has 17 residues. V was clipped by 3 bases and J by 4 bases, with 21 bases between them.

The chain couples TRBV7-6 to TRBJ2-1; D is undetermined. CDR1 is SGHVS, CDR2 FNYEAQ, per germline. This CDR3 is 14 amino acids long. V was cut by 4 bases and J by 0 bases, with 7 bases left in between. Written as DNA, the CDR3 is TGTGCCAGCAGCTCGTACAGCTCCTACAATGAGCAGTTCTTC. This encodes CASSSYSSYNEQFF.

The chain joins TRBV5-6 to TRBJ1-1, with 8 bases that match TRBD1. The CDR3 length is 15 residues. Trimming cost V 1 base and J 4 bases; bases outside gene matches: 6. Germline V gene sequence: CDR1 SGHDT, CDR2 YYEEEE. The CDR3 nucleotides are TGTGCCAGCAGCTTGTACCCCACAGGGGGCACTGAAGCTTTCTTT. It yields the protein CASSLYPTGGTEAFF.